Each of the 22 T cell receptor beta chains below was sequenced from the same sample in a study of blood T cell repertoires in COVID-19 (dated by TCRdb to about 2020). The receptor library was made with the immunoSEQ multiplex PCR assay. Sourced from immuneACCESS, this table was stored by TCRdb with only in-frame sequences that have V and J called. A share of the clones is absent; for the studies checked, an unresolved V gene accounts for under half, and the remainder has no known explanation. Recorded for this sample are about 97,000 clones; roughly 87% of them occurred a single time. Approximately 2% of the sample is taken by the ten largest. The sample taken for sequencing was peripheral blood. The origin of the receptors is a man in his forties or fifties with active COVID-19.

A single count supports this clone. This chain's CDR3 is CASSISKGGSEKLFF. For the CDR3, the DNA is TGTGCCAGTAGTATCTCGAAGGGGGGGAGTGAAAAACTGTTTTTT. The V call is TRBV19, the J call TRBJ1-4, with a weak D call TRBD1 (6 bases). The CDR3 has 15 residues. In germline, CDR1 is LNHDA, CDR2 SQIVND (reference sequence). With 3 bases removed from V and 7 bases from J, the gap between germline ends came to 15 bases.

As regards this clone: Distinct nucleotide sequences in the sample also encode this CDR3. This chain uses TRBV11-3 with TRBJ2-5, with 9 nucleotides matching TRBD1. The CDR3 is made up of 15 amino acids. Germline V gene lookup returns CDR1 SGHNT and CDR2 YENEEA. Trimming removed 1 base from V and 2 bases from J; junction bases left unmatched: 2. The CDR3 region has the DNA TGTGCCAGCAGCTTAGGAGGACAGGGGCAAGAGACCCAGTACTTC. The encoded protein is CASSLGGQGQETQYF.

The rearrangement links TRBV2 to TRBJ2-7; the D gene is possibly TRBD1 (5 bases). This CDR3 is built from 15 residues. Germline assignment: CDR1 SNHLY and CDR2 FYNNEI. Trimming left V 6 bases short and J 4 bases short, with 19 bases between. The CDR3 region is CASRARSVGRYEQYF. CDR3 nucleotide sequence: TGTGCCAGCAGGGCGCGGAGTGTGGGGCGGTACGAGCAGTACTTC.

The chain joins TRBV11-2 to TRBJ2-1; 9 bases agree with TRBD2. Germline CDR1 and CDR2: SGHAT and FQNNGV. This CDR3 contains 16 residues. The V segment lost 3 bases and the J segment 4 bases; nucleotides outside the gene matches: 7. The CDR3 DNA sequence: TGTGCCAGCAGCTTGGGGCGGGGGGGTAAGTACAATGAGCAGTTCTTC. It yields the protein CASSLGRGGKYNEQFF.

The genes are TRBV18 and TRBJ2-1; weak D call: TRBD2 (5 bases). The CDR3 is 13 residues long. Trimming shortened V by 6 bases and J by 8 bases, and 14 bases separated the two germline ends. Germline values: CDR1 KGHSH, CDR2 LQKENI. The CDR3 nucleotides read TGTGCCAGCTCCCCGGCAGGAGGCGATGAGCAGTTCTTC. Translation gives CASSPAGGDEQFF.

The rearrangement joins TRBV25-1 to TRBJ1-2, with no clear D. V was clipped by 9 bases and J by 7 bases, with 18 bases between them. CDR1 and CDR2 (germline): MGHDK, SYGVNS. This CDR3 has 13 amino acids. This CDR3 reads CASSGLSSGGYTF. The CDR3 nucleotides are TGTGCCAGTAGCGGATTGAGTTCGGGTGGCTACACCTTC.

Comments on this clone: One end of the junction is discordant with germline, which a read error may explain. This chain uses TRBV7-7 with TRBJ2-1, with TRBD1 matching over 9 bases. Germline-derived CDR1 and CDR2 are SSHAT and FNYEAQ (reference sequence). The CDR3 length is 14 residues. The CDR3 bases are TGTGCTAGCAGCTCCCCGGGACAGGGCAGTAAGCAGTTCTTC. Translating gives CASSSPGQGSKQFF.

This chain joins TRBV7-6 and TRBJ2-5, with D maybe TRBD2 (6 bases). V dropped 11 bases and J dropped 3 bases, with 10 bases sitting between them. Germline V gives CDR1 SGHVS, CDR2 FNYEAQ. The CDR3 has 11 residues. The chain's CDR3 is CAGRSEETQYF. The CDR3, as DNA: TGTGCCGGGAGGAGCGAAGAGACCCAGTACTTC.

The J gene is TRBJ2-1, the V gene TRBV19; possible D gene TRBD1, 6 bases. CDR1 is LNHDA, CDR2 SQIVND, per germline (reference sequence). The CDR3 length is 15 residues. Trimming removed 0 bases from V and 2 bases from J, with 8 bases in between. CDR3 nucleotides: TGTGCCAGTAGTATAGAGGGGACAACCTACAATGAGCAGTTCTTC. Amino acid sequence: CASSIEGTTYNEQFF.

The rearrangement links TRBV5-1 to TRBJ2-3; no firm D call. This CDR3 comprises 14 residues. Trimming removed 2 bases at V and 1 base at J, with 8 bases between. Germline loops: CDR1 SGHRS, CDR2 YFSETQ. The CDR3 region is CASSFTTGTDTQYF. The CDR3 DNA sequence: TGCGCCAGCAGCTTCACCACTGGCACAGATACGCAGTATTTT. The entire variable domain, with the rest obtained from reference TRBV5-1 and TRBJ2-3, is as follows: KAGVTQTPRYLIKTRGQQVTLSCSPISGHRSVSWYQQTPGQGLQFLFEYFSETQRNKGNFPGRFSGRQFSNSRSEMNVSTLELGDSALYLCASSFTTGTDTQYFGPGTRLTVL.

The chain employs TRBV19 and TRBJ1-1; tentative D call: TRBD1 (5 bases). With 7 bases removed from V and 1 base from J, the gap between germline ends came to 13 bases. Looked up from germline, CDR1 is LNHDA and CDR2 is SQIVND (reference sequence). The length of the CDR3 is 14 residues. The chain's CDR3 is CASNRFDQNTEAFF. Here the CDR3 DNA reads TGTGCCAGTAACAGGTTCGACCAGAACACTGAAGCTTTCTTT. The full variable domain, rest sourced from reference TRBV19 and TRBJ1-1, is DGGITQSPKYLFRKEGQNVTLSCEQNLNHDAMYWYRQDPGQGLRLIYYSQIVNDFQKGDIAEGYSVSREKKESFPLTVTSAQKNPTAFYLCASNRFDQNTEAFFGQGTRLTVV.

This clone was counted a single time. The rearrangement uses TRBV4-2 and TRBJ2-5, with 9 bases matching TRBD2. The CDR3 has 16 amino acids. V lost 1 base and J lost 2; bases outside the gene matches: 5. Germline loops: CDR1 LGHNA, CDR2 YNFKEQ. CDR3 in DNA: TGTGCCAGCAGCCAAGGACTAGCGGCGTTACAAGAGACCCAGTACTTC. It codes for CASSQGLAALQETQYF.

The chain links TRBV4-1 to TRBJ1-1; no reliable D call. V lost 4 bases, J lost 2 bases, and 14 bases lay in between. Germline assignment: CDR1 MGHRA and CDR2 YSYEKL. This CDR3 is 15 amino acids long. In DNA form, the CDR3 reads TGCGCCAGCAGCCGATCGCGGGTCTCTAACACTGAAGCTTTCTTT. Translated, it gives CASSRSRVSNTEAFF.

This chain joins TRBV6-5 and TRBJ2-7; D perhaps matches TRBD2 (6 bases). The CDR3 consists of 13 residues. Trimming cost V 2 bases and J 4 bases, with 9 bases left between them. The V gene's germline CDR1 is MNHEY and CDR2 SVGAGI. CDR3 sequence: CASSYRRGYEQYF. CDR3 DNA sequence: TGTGCCAGCAGTTACAGGAGGGGTTACGAGCAGTACTTC.

The chain couples TRBV3-1 (or the pseudogene TRBV3-2) to TRBJ2-7, with 7 bases matching TRBD1. After removal of 1 base from V and 7 bases from J, the junction contained 7 bases not matched to a gene. Germline V lookup: CDR1 LGHDT, CDR2 YNNKEL (reference sequence). This CDR3 has 14 amino acids. The CDR3 DNA is TGTGCCAGCAGCCAAGCAGGGGGTGTGAGGGAGCAGTACTTC. It translates to CASSQAGGVREQYF.

The V call is TRBV4-1, the J call TRBJ2-7; 8 nucleotides line up with TRBD2. The ends lost 3 bases at V and 9 bases at J; junction bases unmatched: 16. The CDR3 has 16 residues. The germline CDR1 and CDR2 sequences are MGHRA and YSYEKL. As DNA, the CDR3 is TGCGCCAGCAGCCACCCCTTTGGGGAGCGGGGGAAGAGGCAGTACTTC. This codes for CASSHPFGERGKRQYF.

The chain recombines TRBV7-9 with TRBJ1-4; D uncertain. Looked up from germline, CDR1 is SEHNR and CDR2 is FQNEAQ (reference sequence). V was clipped by 1 base and J by 7 bases, with 13 bases between them. The CDR3 is made up of 15 amino acids. The CDR3 region has the DNA TGTGCCAGCAGCTTAGATATGGACTTAGGTGAAAAACTGTTTTTT. Translating gives CASSLDMDLGEKLFF.

This clone was detected only once. The CDR3 coding sequence is TGCAGCGTTGGGGGGGCTGGAAACACCATATATTTT. It yields the protein CSVGGAGNTIYF. V and J are TRBV29-1 and TRBJ1-3, with D perhaps matching TRBD1 (5 bases). This CDR3 has 12 amino acids. Germline V gene data show CDR1 as SQVTM and CDR2 as ANQGSEA. Trimming cost V 4 bases and J 2 bases, with 6 bases left between them.

The V call is TRBV2, the J call TRBJ2-1; no firm D call. This CDR3 is 13 amino acids long. CDR1 and CDR2 from the germline V gene are SNHLY and FYNNEI. V lost 3 bases and J 6 bases, leaving 9 bases between the germline ends. The CDR3 here is CASSEGSFNEQFF. The CDR3 DNA sequence: TGTGCCAGCAGTGAGGGCAGCTTCAATGAGCAGTTCTTC.

The chain couples TRBV3-1 (or the pseudogene TRBV3-2) to TRBJ2-1, with D hard to call. V lost 2 bases, J lost 9 bases, and 8 bases lay in between. Germline values: CDR1 LGHDT, CDR2 YNNKEL (reference sequence). The CDR3 loop spans 12 amino acids. The CDR3 DNA is TGTGCCAGCAGCCAAAGACCGGGTGAGCAGTTCTTC. Translation: CASSQRPGEQFF.

Concerning this clone itself: The junction departs from germline at one end; a sequencing error may be responsible. The genes are TRBV6-5 and TRBJ2-3, with 7 nucleotides matching TRBD1. Germline V gives CDR1 MNHEY, CDR2 SVGAGI. The CDR3 has 13 amino acids. The CDR3 nucleotides are TGTGCCAGCAGTGACTCACAGGGGAATACGCAGTATTTT. It yields the protein CASSDSQGNTQYF.

This chain joins TRBV7-8 and TRBJ2-7; tentative D call: TRBD2 (5 bases). There are 17 residues in the CDR3. CDR1 is SGHVS and CDR2 is FQNEAQ in the germline V gene. Written as DNA, the CDR3 is TGTGCTGTCCACGGCCGAAGAGCCAGTGGGGAGTCCTACGAGCAGTACTTC. Its protein is CAVHGRRASGESYEQYF.